One sample yielded the 32 T cell receptor beta chains listed below, sequenced in a study of blood T cell repertoires in COVID-19. The data were produced by immunoSEQ multiplex PCR, yet TCRdb's version contains in-frame clones alone and is incomplete. The data show fewer than 90,000 clones, 65% to 85% seen once. Sequenced: peripheral blood. Source of these receptors: a man in his sixties or seventies with COVID-19, enrolled during active disease.

The CDR3: CASSQFGTDTQYF. The CDR3, as DNA: TGTGCCAGCAGCCAATTCGGGACAGATACGCAGTATTTT. V gene TRBV3-1 (or the pseudogene TRBV3-2) combines with J gene TRBJ2-3; D unclear. Trimming removed 2 bases at V and 3 bases at J, with 6 bases between. From germline, CDR1 is LGHDT and CDR2 YNNKEL (reference sequence). The length of the CDR3 is 13 residues.

V is TRBV29-1 and J is TRBJ2-3; D is possibly TRBD1 (6 bases). Germline V CDR1 and CDR2: SQVTM, ANQGSEA. V lost 4 bases to trimming and J lost 6 bases, with 14 bases between them. The CDR3 sequence is 13 residues long. In DNA form, the CDR3 reads TGCAGCGTTGCAACAGGGAATATTGATACGCAGTATTTT. Protein: CSVATGNIDTQYF.

This sequence joins TRBV19 and TRBJ1-5; 10 positions agree with TRBD1. Looked up from germline, CDR1 is LNHDA and CDR2 is SQIVND (reference sequence). The V gene end was trimmed by 9 bases and the J gene end by 4 bases; junction bases not matched to a gene: 6. This CDR3 comprises 14 residues. The CDR3 region has the DNA TGTGCCAGCCACGGGGACAGGGGAAATCAGCCCCAGCATTTT. This sequence encodes CASHGDRGNQPQHF.

This rearrangement joins TRBV28 to TRBJ1-3; D gene uncertain. The germline CDR1 and CDR2 sequences are MDHEN and SYDVKM. The CDR3 is 14 residues long. Trimming left V 4 bases short and J 7 bases short, with 14 bases between. Written as DNA, the CDR3 is TGTGCCAGCAGTTCCCTGGGAGGGAGGAACACCATATATTTT. It yields the protein CASSSLGGRNTIYF.

This clone occurred a few times. The CDR3 DNA is TGTGCCAGCAGTGCGCAGGGGTACCTTGACACCGGGGAGCTGTTTTTT. As protein: CASSAQGYLDTGELFF. The chain recombines TRBV6-1 with TRBJ2-2, with D tentatively TRBD1 (6 bases). The CDR3 sequence is 16 residues long. CDR1 is MNHNS and CDR2 is SASEGT in the germline V gene. Deletions cut 4 bases from V and 3 bases from J, with 15 bases between.

The count of this clone is one. The chain combines TRBV5-1 with TRBJ2-1; 10 bases line up with TRBD2. V lost 5 bases and J lost 0; bases outside the gene matches: 5. Germline V lookup: CDR1 SGHRS, CDR2 YFSETQ. The CDR3 sequence is 16 residues long. The CDR3 bases are TGCGCCAGCAGGGCGGCTAGCGGGAGCTCCTACAATGAGCAGTTCTTC. Translated, it gives CASRAASGSSYNEQFF.

DNA of the CDR3: TGCGCCAGCAGCCCTGGAGCCGGCGGGAGAACCTACGAGCAGTACTTC. The encoded protein is CASSPGAGGRTYEQYF. The rearrangement links TRBV4-1 to TRBJ2-7, with 7 bases that match TRBD2. Germline values: CDR1 MGHRA, CDR2 YSYEKL. This CDR3 contains 16 residues. Trimming removed 4 bases from V and 2 bases from J; junction bases left unmatched: 11.

This chain links TRBV25-1 with TRBJ2-7; weak D call: TRBD1 (6 bases). Germline V gene lookup returns CDR1 MGHDK and CDR2 SYGVNS. V shed 4 bases and J shed 2 bases, with 9 bases lying between them. CDR3 length: 13 amino acids. The CDR3 loop reads CASSARTAYEQYF. For the CDR3, the DNA is TGTGCCAGCAGTGCCAGGACAGCCTACGAGCAGTACTTC.

The V and J genes are TRBV29-1 and TRBJ1-2; D is unclear. CDR3 size: 12 residues. V shed 5 bases and J shed 8 bases, with 15 bases lying between them. Germline values: CDR1 SQVTM, CDR2 ANQGSEA. CDR3: CSVSVSGRGYTF. The CDR3 region has the DNA TGCAGCGTTTCGGTTTCGGGTAGGGGCTACACCTTC. The complete variable domain, with remaining parts taken from reference TRBV29-1 and TRBJ1-2, reads SAVISQKPSRDICQRGTSLTIQCQVDSQVTMMFWYRQQPGQSLTLIATANQGSEATYESGFVIDKFPISRPNLTFSTLTVSNMSPEDSSIYLCSVSVSGRGYTFGSGTRLTVV.

V usage is TRBV6-5 and J usage is TRBJ1-2; a possible D gene is TRBD1 (5 bases). Germline V gene data show CDR1 as MNHEY and CDR2 as SVGAGI. The CDR3 length is 13 residues. Trimming removed 6 bases from V and 5 bases from J, with 13 bases in between. The CDR3 loop reads CASRLPGGYGYTF. CDR3 coding DNA: TGTGCCAGCAGACTACCGGGGGGATATGGCTACACCTTC.

The chain uses TRBV7-2 and TRBJ2-2; no firm D call. Germline CDR1 and CDR2: SGHTA and FQGNSA. The CDR3 contains 13 residues. The V gene lost 5 bases and the J gene lost 6 bases, with 10 bases spanning the gap. CDR3: CASSTVVAGELFF. The CDR3 DNA reads TGTGCCAGCAGCACCGTAGTGGCCGGGGAGCTGTTTTTT.

V and J are TRBV2 and TRBJ2-7; 11 bases are shared with TRBD1. The length of the CDR3 is 15 residues. V was clipped by 4 bases and J by 3 bases; unmatched bases: 5. Germline V gene lookup returns CDR1 SNHLY and CDR2 FYNNEI. Here the CDR3 reads CASSGGTGGFYEQYF. The CDR3 region has the DNA TGTGCCAGCAGTGGAGGGACAGGGGGGTTCTACGAGCAGTACTTC.

The rearrangement links TRBV5-1 to TRBJ1-2; D call uncertain. The CDR3 has 11 residues. Germline CDR1 and CDR2: SGHRS and YFSETQ. V dropped 4 bases and J dropped 4 bases, with 5 bases sitting between them. Here the CDR3 reads CASSDFYGYTF. CDR3 nucleotides: TGCGCCAGCAGCGACTTCTATGGCTACACCTTC.

The chain combines TRBV9 with TRBJ2-3, with D perhaps matching TRBD2 (6 bases). The CDR3 spans 16 residues. Trimming pared 3 bases from V and 3 bases from J, leaving 17 bases between. In germline, CDR1 is SGDLS, CDR2 YYNGEE. CDR3 residues: CASSAGLSAGTDTQYF. CDR3 bases: TGTGCCAGCAGCGCGGGACTTTCCGCCGGGACAGATACGCAGTATTTT.

About this clone: It may be a read error: a sequence one base away is much more abundant. The rearrangement joins TRBV6-5 to TRBJ1-5; 7 bases line up with TRBD1. CDR1 and CDR2 from the germline V gene are MNHEY and SVGAGI. The CDR3 runs 14 residues. With 5 bases clipped from V and 1 base from J, the junction kept 2 bases outside the gene matches. CDR3 residues: CASSPDRSNQPQHF. CDR3 nucleotide sequence: TGTGCCAGCAGTCCGGACAGGAGCAATCAGCCCCAGCATTTT.

V and J are TRBV6-2 or TRBV6-3 and TRBJ2-7; tentatively, D is TRBD2 (6 bases). V lost 2 bases to trimming and J lost 2 bases, with 13 bases between them. CDR3 length equals 15 residues. Germline V gene sequence: CDR1 MNHEY, CDR2 SVGEGT. CDR3 in amino acids: CASSYGGGETYEQYF. CDR3 nucleotide sequence: TGTGCCAGCAGTTACGGAGGCGGGGAAACCTACGAGCAGTACTTC.

In DNA, the CDR3 is TGCGCCAGCAGCTTGAGGTCGGGGGACAGGAGCATTGCAACTAATGAAAAACTGTTTTTT. This encodes CASSLRSGDRSIATNEKLFF. The chain employs TRBV5-1 and TRBJ1-4; 8 bases agree with TRBD1. This CDR3 is built from 20 residues. Per germline, CDR1 SGHRS and CDR2 YFSETQ. V was pared by 1 base and J by 0 bases, with 14 bases of the junction left unmatched. Full variable domain (outside the CDR3, taken from reference TRBV5-1 and TRBJ1-4): KAGVTQTPRYLIKTRGQQVTLSCSPISGHRSVSWYQQTPGQGLQFLFEYFSETQRNKGNFPGRFSGRQFSNSRSEMNVSTLELGDSALYLCASSLRSGDRSIATNEKLFFGSGTQLSVL.

The chain joins TRBV27 to TRBJ2-7, with TRBD1 matching over 7 bases. Germline CDR1 and CDR2: MNHEY and SMNVEV (reference sequence). This CDR3 contains 14 residues. Trimming removed 2 bases from V and 6 bases from J; junction bases left unmatched: 7. CDR3 sequence: CASSLRQGLGEQYF. The CDR3 nucleotides are TGTGCCAGCAGTTTAAGACAGGGCCTTGGCGAGCAGTACTTC.

J is TRBJ1-6 and V is TRBV4-1; 8 bases are shared with TRBD1. The V segment lost 3 bases and the J segment 10 bases; nucleotides outside the gene matches: 11. This CDR3 has 16 amino acids. CDR1 MGHRA and CDR2 YSYEKL come from the germline V gene. This CDR3 reads CASSQNGQGSWSPLHF. Here the CDR3 DNA reads TGCGCCAGCAGCCAGAACGGACAGGGAAGTTGGTCACCCCTCCACTTT.

The CDR3: CASSPRDRGGYTF. The CDR3 DNA reads TGTGCCAGCAGCCCTAGGGACAGGGGTGGCTACACCTTC. The chain joins TRBV11-3 to TRBJ1-2, with 10 bases that match TRBD1. Trimming at V came to 5 bases and at J to 7 bases, leaving 4 bases not matched to a gene. CDR1 and CDR2 (germline): SGHNT, YENEEA. CDR3 length: 13 residues.

This clone was counted between two and nine times. The V gene is TRBV9, the J gene TRBJ2-3, with TRBD2 identical over 13 bases. The CDR3 runs to 16 residues. Germline CDR1 is SGDLS and CDR2 is YYNGEE. After removal of 4 bases from V and 5 bases from J, the junction contained 7 bases not matched to a gene. This CDR3 reads CASSYSGLAGLDTQYF. As DNA, the CDR3 is TGTGCCAGCAGCTACTCGGGACTAGCGGGACTAGATACGCAGTATTTT.

The CDR3 DNA is TGTGCCAGCAGCGCCGGGCCCCGGGGGTACGAGCAGTACTTC. Encoded protein: CASSAGPRGYEQYF. V usage is TRBV6-5 and J usage is TRBJ2-7; maybe TRBD2 (6 bases). Germline CDR1 and CDR2: MNHEY and SVGAGI. Trimming shortened V by 6 bases and J by 4 bases, and 16 bases separated the two germline ends. The CDR3 extends over 14 amino acids.

The chain has TRBV5-6 and TRBJ2-7; the D is unclear. CDR3 length: 13 amino acids. Germline CDR1 is SGHDT and CDR2 is YYEEEE. The ends were cut back, 4 bases at V and 7 bases at J, with 15 bases in the middle. The CDR3 here is CASSPLSLREQYF. DNA of the CDR3: TGTGCCAGCAGCCCATTATCTTTGAGGGAGCAGTACTTC.

V usage is TRBV28 and J usage is TRBJ1-3, with no clear D. This CDR3 is 14 amino acids long. Germline CDR1 is MDHEN and CDR2 is SYDVKM. Trimming stripped 2 bases from V and 4 bases from J, with 9 bases between. The CDR3 reads CASSLGGSGNTIYF. The CDR3 DNA reads TGTGCCAGCAGTTTAGGAGGGTCCGGAAACACCATATATTTT.

The chain is built from TRBV27 and TRBJ1-5; D possibly corresponds to TRBD1 (5 bases). The CDR3 sequence is 15 residues long. V lost 5 bases to trimming and J lost 2 bases, with 13 bases between them. CDR1 and CDR2 (germline): MNHEY, SMNVEV (reference sequence). CDR3 residues: CASSRFSGGNQPQHF. CDR3 DNA sequence: TGTGCCAGCAGTCGTTTTTCGGGGGGCAATCAGCCCCAGCATTTT.

The gene calls are TRBV3-1 (or the pseudogene TRBV3-2) and TRBJ1-5; D unclear. This CDR3 has 13 amino acids. Trimming left V 2 bases short and J 7 bases short, with 9 bases between. Germline V gene data show CDR1 as LGHDT and CDR2 as YNNKEL (reference sequence). In DNA form, the CDR3 reads TGTGCCAGCAGCCAATCACCAGGCCAGCCCCAGCATTTT. Translation gives CASSQSPGQPQHF.

The chain uses TRBV7-9 and TRBJ1-6; 7 bases match TRBD1. The V segment lost 7 bases and the J segment 9 bases; nucleotides outside the gene matches: 9. The CDR3 is 14 residues long. Per germline, CDR1 SEHNR and CDR2 FQNEAQ (reference sequence). For the CDR3, the DNA is TGTGCCAGCACCCCTGACAGGGAGATTTCACCCCTCCACTTT. It codes for CASTPDREISPLHF.

This clone is a singleton in its sample. The chain carries TRBV19 and TRBJ1-2, with D maybe TRBD1 (6 bases). From germline, CDR1 is LNHDA and CDR2 SQIVND (reference sequence). The CDR3 covers 15 residues. V was pared by 4 bases and J by 4 bases, with 16 bases between. The CDR3 here is CASSTHITDSYGYTF. The CDR3 nucleotides read TGTGCCAGTAGTACACACATAACGGACAGCTATGGCTACACCTTC.

The chain has TRBV7-2 and TRBJ1-1; TRBD1 matches at 8 bases. Germline assignment: CDR1 SGHTA and CDR2 FQGNSA. The ends lost 5 bases at V and 7 bases at J; junction bases unmatched: 9. The CDR3 sequence is 14 residues long. As DNA, the CDR3 is TGTGCCAGCAGCCCGGGACAGGTCGGTAGTGAAGCTTTCTTT. Protein product: CASSPGQVGSEAFF.

The chain recombines TRBV14 with TRBJ2-3; 7 bases are a match to TRBD2. After removal of 6 bases from V and 10 bases from J, the junction contained 4 bases not matched to a gene. Germline CDR1 SGHDN, CDR2 FVKESK. The CDR3 length is 11 residues. The CDR3 sequence: CASSSGLSQYF. CDR3 DNA sequence: TGTGCCAGCAGTTCGGGACTATCGCAGTATTTT.

The CDR3 spells CASSVDSRNEKLFF. The DNA for the CDR3 is TGCGCCAGCAGCGTCGACAGTCGGAATGAAAAACTGTTTTTT. The rearrangement uses TRBV5-1 and TRBJ1-4, with D possibly TRBD1 on 5 matching bases. This CDR3 has 14 amino acids. The V end lost 4 bases, the J end lost 5 bases, and 12 bases lay between the germline ends. The V gene's germline CDR1 is SGHRS and CDR2 YFSETQ.

The chain has TRBV3-1 (or the pseudogene TRBV3-2) and TRBJ1-2; D is uncertain. Germline V gene lookup returns CDR1 LGHDT and CDR2 YNNKEL (reference sequence). CDR3 length: 16 amino acids. The germline V and J ends were trimmed by 2 bases and 6 bases, with 19 bases remaining between them. CDR3 nucleotides: TGTGCCAGCAGCCAAAAAGCCTCCCTTGTCGGGGATGGCTACACCTTC. It specifies CASSQKASLVGDGYTF.